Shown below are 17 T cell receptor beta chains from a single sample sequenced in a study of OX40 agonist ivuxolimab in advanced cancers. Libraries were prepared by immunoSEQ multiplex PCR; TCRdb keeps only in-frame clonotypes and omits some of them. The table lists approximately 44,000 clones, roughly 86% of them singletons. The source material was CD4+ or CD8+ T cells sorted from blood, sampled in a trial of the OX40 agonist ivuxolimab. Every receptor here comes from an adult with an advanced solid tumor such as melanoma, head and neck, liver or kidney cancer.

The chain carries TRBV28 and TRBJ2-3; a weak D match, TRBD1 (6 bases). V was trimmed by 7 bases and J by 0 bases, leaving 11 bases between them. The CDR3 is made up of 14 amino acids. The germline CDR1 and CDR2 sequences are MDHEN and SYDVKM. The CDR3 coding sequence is TGTGCCAGCATAGGGGGATCTAGCACAGATACGCAGTATTTT. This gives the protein CASIGGSSTDTQYF.

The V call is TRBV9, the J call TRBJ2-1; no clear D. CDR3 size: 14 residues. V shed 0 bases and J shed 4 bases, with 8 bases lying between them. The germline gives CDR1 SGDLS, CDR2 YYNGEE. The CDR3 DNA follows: TGTGCCAGCAGCGTAGAACACCTATACAATGAGCAGTTCTTC. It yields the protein CASSVEHLYNEQFF.

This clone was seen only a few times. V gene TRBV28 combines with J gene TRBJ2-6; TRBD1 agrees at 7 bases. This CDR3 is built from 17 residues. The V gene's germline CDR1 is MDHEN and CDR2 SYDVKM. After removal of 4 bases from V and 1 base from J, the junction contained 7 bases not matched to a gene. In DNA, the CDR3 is TGTGCCAGCAGTTCCGGACAGGAGGTATCTGGGGCCAACGTCCTGACTTTC. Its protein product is CASSSGQEVSGANVLTF.

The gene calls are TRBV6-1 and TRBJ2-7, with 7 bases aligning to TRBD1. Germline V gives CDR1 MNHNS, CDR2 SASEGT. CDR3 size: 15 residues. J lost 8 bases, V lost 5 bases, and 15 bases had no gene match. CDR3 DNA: TGTGCCAGCAGTCAAATAGACAGGGAAACGCTTCAGCAGTACTTC. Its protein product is CASSQIDRETLQQYF.

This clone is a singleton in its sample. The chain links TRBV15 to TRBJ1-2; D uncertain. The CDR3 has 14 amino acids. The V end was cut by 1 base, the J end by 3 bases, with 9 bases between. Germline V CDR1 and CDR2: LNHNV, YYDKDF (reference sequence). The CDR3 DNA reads TGTGCCACCAGCAGAGCTGAGGCCGACTATGGCTACACCTTC. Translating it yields CATSRAEADYGYTF. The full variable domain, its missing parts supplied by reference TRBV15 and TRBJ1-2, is DAMVIQNPRYQVTQFGKPVTLSCSQTLNHNVMYWYQQKSSQAPKLLFHYYDKDFNNEADTPDNFQSRRPNTSFCFLDIRSPGLGDTAMYLCATSRAEADYGYTFGSGTRLTVV.

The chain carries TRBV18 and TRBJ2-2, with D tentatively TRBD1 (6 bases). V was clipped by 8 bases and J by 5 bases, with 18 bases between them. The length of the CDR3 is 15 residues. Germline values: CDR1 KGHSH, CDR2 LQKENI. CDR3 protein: CASTYGQIETGELFF. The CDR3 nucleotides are TGTGCCAGCACCTACGGACAGATAGAAACCGGGGAGCTGTTTTTT.

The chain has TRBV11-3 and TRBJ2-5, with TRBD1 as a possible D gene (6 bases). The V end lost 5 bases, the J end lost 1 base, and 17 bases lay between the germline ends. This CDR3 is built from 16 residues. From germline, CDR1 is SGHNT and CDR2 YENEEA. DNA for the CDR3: TGTGCCAGCAGCCACCGACAGGAGAACTTCCAAGAGACCCAGTACTTC. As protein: CASSHRQENFQETQYF.

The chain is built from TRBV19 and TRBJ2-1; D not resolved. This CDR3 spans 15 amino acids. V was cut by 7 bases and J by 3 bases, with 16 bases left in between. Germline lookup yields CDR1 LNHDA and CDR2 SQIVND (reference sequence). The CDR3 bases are TGTGCCAGTACCCCCGGACCGGCGGACTACAATGAGCAGTTCTTC. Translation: CASTPGPADYNEQFF.

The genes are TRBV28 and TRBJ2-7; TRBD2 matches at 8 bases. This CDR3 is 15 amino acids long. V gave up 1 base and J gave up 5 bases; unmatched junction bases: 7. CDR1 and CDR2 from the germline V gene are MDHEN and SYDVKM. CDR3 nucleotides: TGTGCCAGCAGTTTATCTCGGGCGGGGGGTCACGAGCAGTACTTC. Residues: CASSLSRAGGHEQYF.

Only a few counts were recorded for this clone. DNA of the CDR3: TGCGCCAGCAGCCAAGATCCGACAGCTTGGGCGTATGGCTACACCTTC. It translates to CASSQDPTAWAYGYTF. The chain employs TRBV4-3 and TRBJ1-2, with D maybe TRBD1 (5 bases). Trimming removed 0 bases from V and 5 bases from J, with 16 bases in between. Germline V gene data show CDR1 as LGHNA and CDR2 as YSLEER. The CDR3 is 16 amino acids.

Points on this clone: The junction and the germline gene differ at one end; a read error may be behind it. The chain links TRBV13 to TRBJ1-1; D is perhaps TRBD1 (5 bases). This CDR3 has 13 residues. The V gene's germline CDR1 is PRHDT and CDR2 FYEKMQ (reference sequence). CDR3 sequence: CASSVGQSTEAFF. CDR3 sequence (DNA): TGTGCCAGCAGCGTAGGACAAAGCACTGAAGCTTTCTTT.

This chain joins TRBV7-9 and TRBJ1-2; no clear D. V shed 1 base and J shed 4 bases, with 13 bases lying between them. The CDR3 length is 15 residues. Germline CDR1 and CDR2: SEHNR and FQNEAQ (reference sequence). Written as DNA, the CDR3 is TGTGCCAGCAGCTTAGAGGGAGGGTTGAGCTATGGCTACACCTTC. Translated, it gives CASSLEGGLSYGYTF.

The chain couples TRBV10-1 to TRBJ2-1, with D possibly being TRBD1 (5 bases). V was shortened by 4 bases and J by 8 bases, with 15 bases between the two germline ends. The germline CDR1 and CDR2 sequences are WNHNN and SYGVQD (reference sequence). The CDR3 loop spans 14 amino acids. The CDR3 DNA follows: TGCGCCAGCAGTGGGGGCAGGCCTACGGATGAGCAGTTCTTC. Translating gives CASSGGRPTDEQFF.

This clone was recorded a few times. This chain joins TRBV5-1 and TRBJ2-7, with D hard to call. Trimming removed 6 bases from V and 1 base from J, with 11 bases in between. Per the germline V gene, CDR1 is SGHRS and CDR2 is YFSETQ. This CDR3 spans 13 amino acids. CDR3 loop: CASTSSVSYEQYF. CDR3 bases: TGCGCCAGCACGTCTAGTGTGTCCTACGAGCAGTACTTC.

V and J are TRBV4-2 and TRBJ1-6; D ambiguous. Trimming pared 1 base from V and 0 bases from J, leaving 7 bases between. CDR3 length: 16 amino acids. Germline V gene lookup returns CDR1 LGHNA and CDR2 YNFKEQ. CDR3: CASSQGQRSYNSPLHF. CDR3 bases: TGTGCCAGCAGCCAAGGACAACGCTCCTATAATTCACCCCTCCACTTT.

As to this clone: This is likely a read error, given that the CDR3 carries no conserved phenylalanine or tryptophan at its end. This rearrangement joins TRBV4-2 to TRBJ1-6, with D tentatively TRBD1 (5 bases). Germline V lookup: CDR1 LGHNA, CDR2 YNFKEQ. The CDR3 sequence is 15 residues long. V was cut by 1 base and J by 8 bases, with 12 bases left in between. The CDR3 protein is CASSQAGRIDSPLHL. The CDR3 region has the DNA TGTGCCAGCAGCCAAGCGGGACGCATCGATTCACCCCTCCACCTT.

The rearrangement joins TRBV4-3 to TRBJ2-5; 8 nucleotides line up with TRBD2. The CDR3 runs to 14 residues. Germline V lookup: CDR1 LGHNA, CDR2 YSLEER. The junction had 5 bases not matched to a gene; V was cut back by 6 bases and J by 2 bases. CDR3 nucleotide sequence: TGCGCCAGCAGTGAAGCGGGGGAACAAGAGACCCAGTACTTC. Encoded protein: CASSEAGEQETQYF.